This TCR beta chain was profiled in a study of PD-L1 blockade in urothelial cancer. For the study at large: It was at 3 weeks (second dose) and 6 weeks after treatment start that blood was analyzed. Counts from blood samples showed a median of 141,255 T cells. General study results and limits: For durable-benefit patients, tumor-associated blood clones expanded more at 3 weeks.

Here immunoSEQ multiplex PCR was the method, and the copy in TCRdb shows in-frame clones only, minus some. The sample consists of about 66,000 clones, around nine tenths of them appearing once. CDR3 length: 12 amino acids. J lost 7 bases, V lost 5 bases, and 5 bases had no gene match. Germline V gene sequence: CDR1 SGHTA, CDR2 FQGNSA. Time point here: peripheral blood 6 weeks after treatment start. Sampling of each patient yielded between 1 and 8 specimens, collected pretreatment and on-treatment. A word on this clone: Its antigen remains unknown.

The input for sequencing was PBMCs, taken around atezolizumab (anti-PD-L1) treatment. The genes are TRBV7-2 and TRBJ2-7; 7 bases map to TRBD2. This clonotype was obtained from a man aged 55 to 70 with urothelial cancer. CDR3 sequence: CASSPPGREQYF. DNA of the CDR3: TGTGCCAGCAGCCCCCCCGGGAGGGAGCAGTACTTC.